The clone carrying this TCR beta chain was counted ten times or more. The antigen remains undetermined. This sample was taken from a study of regulatory T cells in long-lasting Graves disease. Study results and limitations: Limited samples may have lowered accuracy. Relative to new patients (around 1,000), persistent patients exhibited greater sharing of public clonotypes (about 3,000).

Time point noted: persistent/refractory GD, antithyroid drugs over 5 years with positive TRAb. From PBMCs, RNA was extracted and then used to make the TCR library. Xi'an, China, was home to the endocrinology department that provided patients. Arm-PCR with iRepertoire HTBI primers amplified the CDR3 regions for these TCR beta libraries. TCRdb re-called the multiplex PCR reads through MiXCR, storing one row per CDR3 protein. The profile shows some 370,000 distinct CDR3 sequences, roughly 23% of them singletons. The clonotype comes from a woman in her 40s with Graves disease. This material consisted of peripheral blood mononuclear cells (PBMCs), taken when the disease was refractory, from a patient treated with antithyroid drugs.

CDR3 sequence reads: CASSFLGTSFPYEQYF. As DNA, the CDR3 is TGTGCCAGCAGTTTTTTAGGGACTAGCTTCCCCTACGAGCAGTACTTC. The V gene is TRBV28, the J gene TRBJ2-7; the match to TRBD2 covers 9 bases. The CDR3 loop spans 16 amino acids. The germline V gene encodes CDR1 MDHEN and CDR2 SYDVKM. The J segment lost 2 bases and the V segment lost 3 bases, leaving 8 bases of the junction unmatched.